This TCR beta chain came from a study of cytomegalovirus exposure and HLA in healthy donors. Researchers ran the PCR with 60 Vbeta and 13 Jbeta primers. Sequencing used immunoSEQ multiplex PCR; TCRdb keeps in-frame clones, though not all of them. The data hold 90,000 to 100,000 clones, with 70% to 85% observed a single time. Germline CDR1 reads MNHEY; CDR2 reads SVGAGI. The CDR3 has 13 amino acids. J lost 4 bases, V lost 6 bases, and 5 bases had no gene match. The chain links TRBV6-5 to TRBJ1-2, with 7 positions matching TRBD1. The sequence derives from a man aged 50-59 years in good health and CMV-seronegative. The source material was PBMCs. CDR3 loop: CASRLQGSYGYTF. CDR3 DNA: TGTGCCAGCAGATTACAGGGGTCCTATGGCTACACCTTC.